The T cell receptor (beta chain) described here comes from a study of cytomegalovirus exposure and HLA in healthy donors. Germline CDR1 and CDR2: MDHEN and SYDVKM. The CDR3 has 15 amino acids. Trimming took 6 bases from V and 6 from J; bases not matched to a gene: 11. Sequencing was performed with immunoSEQ multiplex PCR; in TCRdb, only in-frame clones are kept and a portion is missing. The profile shows 100,000 to 150,000 clones, about 91% of them singletons. Sequences were obtained from PBMCs. This TCR was sampled from a man aged 18-30 years in good health and CMV-seronegative. This chain connects TRBV28 to TRBJ2-7; 10 bases line up with TRBD1. CDR3 nucleotides: TGTGCCAGCAGGGCACAGGGACAGGGGAGAGGCGAGCAGTACTTC. It is translated as CASRAQGQGRGEQYF. Variable domain in full (rest from reference TRBV28 and TRBJ2-7): DVKVTQSSRYLVKRTGEKVFLECVQDMDHENMFWYRQDPGLGLRLIYFSYDVKMKEKGDIPEGYSVSREKKERFSLILESASTNQTSMYLCASRAQGQGRGEQYFGPGTRLTVT.